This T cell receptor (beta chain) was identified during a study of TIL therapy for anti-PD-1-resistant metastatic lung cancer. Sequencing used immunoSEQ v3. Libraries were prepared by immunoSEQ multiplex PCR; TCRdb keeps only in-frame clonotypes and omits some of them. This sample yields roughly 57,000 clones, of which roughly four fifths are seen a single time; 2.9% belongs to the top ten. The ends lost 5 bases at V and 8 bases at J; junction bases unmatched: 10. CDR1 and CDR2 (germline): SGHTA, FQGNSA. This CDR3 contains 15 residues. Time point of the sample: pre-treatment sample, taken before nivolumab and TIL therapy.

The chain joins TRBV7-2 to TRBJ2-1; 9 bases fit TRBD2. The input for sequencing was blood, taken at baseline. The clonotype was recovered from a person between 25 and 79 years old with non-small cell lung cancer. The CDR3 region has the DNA TGTGCCAGCAGCCAAGGGACTAGCTCAGGTTATGAGCAGTTCTTC. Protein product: CASSQGTSSGYEQFF.